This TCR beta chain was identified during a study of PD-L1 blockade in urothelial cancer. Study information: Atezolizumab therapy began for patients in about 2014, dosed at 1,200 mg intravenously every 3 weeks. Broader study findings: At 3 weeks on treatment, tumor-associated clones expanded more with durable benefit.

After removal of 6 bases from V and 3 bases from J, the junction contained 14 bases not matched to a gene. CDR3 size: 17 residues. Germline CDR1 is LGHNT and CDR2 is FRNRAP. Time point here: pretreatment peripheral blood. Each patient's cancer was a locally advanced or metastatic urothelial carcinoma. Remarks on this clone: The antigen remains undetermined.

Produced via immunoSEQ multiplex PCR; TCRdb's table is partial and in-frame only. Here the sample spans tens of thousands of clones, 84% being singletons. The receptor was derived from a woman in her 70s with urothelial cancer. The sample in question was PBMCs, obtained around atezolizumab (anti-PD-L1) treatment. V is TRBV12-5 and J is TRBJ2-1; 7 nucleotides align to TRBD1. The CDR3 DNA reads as TGTGCTAGTGGCTTTTATAAAGGGACAGAGAGCTACAATGAGCAGTTCTTC. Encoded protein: CASGFYKGTESYNEQFF.